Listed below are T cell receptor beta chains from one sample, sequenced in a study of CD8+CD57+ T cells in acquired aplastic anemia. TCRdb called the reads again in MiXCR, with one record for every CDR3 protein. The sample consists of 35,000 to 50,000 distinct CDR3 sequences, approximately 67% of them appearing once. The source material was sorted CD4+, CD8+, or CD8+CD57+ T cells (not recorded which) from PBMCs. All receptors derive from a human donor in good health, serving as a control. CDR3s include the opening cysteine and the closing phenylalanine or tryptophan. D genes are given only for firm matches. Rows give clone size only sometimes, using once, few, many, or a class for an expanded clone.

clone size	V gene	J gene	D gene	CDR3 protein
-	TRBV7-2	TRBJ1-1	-	CASSLEDNTEAFF
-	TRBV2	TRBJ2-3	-	CASRVMSQYF
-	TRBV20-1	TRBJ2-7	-	CSAVQGFEQYF
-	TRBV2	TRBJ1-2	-	CASRQNTGYGYTF
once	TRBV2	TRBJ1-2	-	CASSLTGGANYGYTF
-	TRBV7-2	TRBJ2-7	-	CASSSGRTYEQYF
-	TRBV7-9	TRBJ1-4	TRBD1	CASSLIRGPEKLFF
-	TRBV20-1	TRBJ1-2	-	CSARVTGGRGGRYTF
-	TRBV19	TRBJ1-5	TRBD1	CASYNGPGGPSNQPQHF
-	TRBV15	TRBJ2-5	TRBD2	CATSKGLAGGGETQYF
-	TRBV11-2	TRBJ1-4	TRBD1	CASSFLGQGQKLFF
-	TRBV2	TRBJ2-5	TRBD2	CASSHRLAGVETQYF
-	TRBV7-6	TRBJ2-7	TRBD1	CASRETGGDEQYF
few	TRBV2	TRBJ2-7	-	CASKAGSYEQYF
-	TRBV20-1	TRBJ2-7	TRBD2	CSASGLAGSYEQYF
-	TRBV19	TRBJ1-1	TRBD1	CASSTRQGGTEAFF
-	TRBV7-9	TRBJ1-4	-	CASSLGGKLFF
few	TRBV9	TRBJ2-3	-	CASSVEGDTQYF
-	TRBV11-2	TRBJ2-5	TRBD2	CASSLGVTSGGGQETQYF
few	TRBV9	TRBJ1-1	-	CASSVGMNTEAFF
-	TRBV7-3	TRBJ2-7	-	CASSQGLGQEQYF
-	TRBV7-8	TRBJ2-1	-	CASSLVPLNEQFF
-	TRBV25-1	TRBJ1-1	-	CASSLEENTEAFF
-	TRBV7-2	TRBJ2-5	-	CASSFGAGQETQYF
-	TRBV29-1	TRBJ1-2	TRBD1	CSVAGTGADDGYTF
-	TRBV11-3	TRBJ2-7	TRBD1	CASSLAGQGPYEQYF
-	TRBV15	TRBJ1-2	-	CATSRDGGDGYTF
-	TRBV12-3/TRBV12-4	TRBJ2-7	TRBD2	CASRGTSGSSFYEQYF
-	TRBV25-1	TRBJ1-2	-	CASSVSLGDGYTF
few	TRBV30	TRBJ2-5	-	CAWSSQGETQYF
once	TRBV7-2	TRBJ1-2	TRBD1	CASSLGYRGGGYTF
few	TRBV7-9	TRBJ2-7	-	CASSPAYEQYF
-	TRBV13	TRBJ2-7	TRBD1	CASSLQYGTGSNEQYF
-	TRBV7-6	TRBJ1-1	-	CATSMVSDTEAFF
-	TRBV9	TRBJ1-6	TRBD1	CASSVGRDRGSPLHF
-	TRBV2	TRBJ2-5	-	CASSESSSKETQYF
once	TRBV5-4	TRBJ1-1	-	CASSLPGTMNTEAFF
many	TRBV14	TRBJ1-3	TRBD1	CASSQTGQLNTIYF
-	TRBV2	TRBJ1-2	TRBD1	CASSETGGDGYTF
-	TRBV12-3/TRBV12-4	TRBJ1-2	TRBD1	CASSFVGQVNYGYTF
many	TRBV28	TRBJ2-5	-	CASSRGQMRETQYF
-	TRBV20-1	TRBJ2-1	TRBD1	CSAYQGAQSEQFF
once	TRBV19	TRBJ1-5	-	CASSMVSWQPQHF
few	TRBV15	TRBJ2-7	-	CATSRDPGRGEQYF
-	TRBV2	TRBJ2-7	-	CASGSSFSVEQYF
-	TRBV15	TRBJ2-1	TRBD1	CATSRETGDNEQFF
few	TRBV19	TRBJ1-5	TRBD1	CASSRTGGVEPQHF
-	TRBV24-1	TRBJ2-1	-	CATSHGTHSYNEQFF
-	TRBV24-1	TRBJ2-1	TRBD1	CATSATTGASSYNEQFF
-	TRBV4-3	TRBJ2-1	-	CASSYTSGLFNEQFF
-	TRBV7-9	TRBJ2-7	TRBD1	CASSEAGTGSNEQYF
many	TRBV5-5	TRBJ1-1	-	CASSLSMSWEAFF
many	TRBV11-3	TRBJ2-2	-	CASSLDRGNTGELFF